The 18 T cell receptor beta chains in this list originate from one sample, sequenced in a study of PD-L1 blockade in urothelial cancer. Profiled with immunoSEQ multiplex PCR; TCRdb holds only in-frame clones, not every one. The sample lists some 100,000 clones; over 80% were seen once. The sample consisted of PBMCs, taken around atezolizumab (anti-PD-L1) treatment. Receptors were obtained from an elderly woman with urothelial cancer.

The chain uses TRBV5-1 and TRBJ2-3; no reliable D call. Germline lookup yields CDR1 SGHRS and CDR2 YFSETQ. This CDR3 region has 15 residues. V lost 0 bases, J lost 0 bases, and 8 bases lay in between. The CDR3 loop is CASSLVALSTDTQYF. The DNA of the CDR3 is TGCGCCAGCAGCTTGGTAGCACTTAGCACAGATACGCAGTATTTT. The full variable domain, completed using reference TRBV5-1 and TRBJ2-3, is KAGVTQTPRYLIKTRGQQVTLSCSPISGHRSVSWYQQTPGQGLQFLFEYFSETQRNKGNFPGRFSGRQFSNSRSEMNVSTLELGDSALYLCASSLVALSTDTQYFGPGTRLTVL.

The chain employs TRBV9 and TRBJ2-7; D not resolved. The length of the CDR3 is 15 residues. Germline values: CDR1 SGDLS, CDR2 YYNGEE. The V end lost 3 bases, the J end lost 0 bases, and 13 bases lay between the germline ends. The CDR3 protein is CASSENSLSSYEQYF. CDR3 DNA: TGTGCCAGCAGCGAAAACAGTTTAAGCTCCTACGAGCAGTACTTC.

The gene calls are TRBV4-1 and TRBJ2-7; D gene unclear. This CDR3 has 12 residues. Trimming pared 0 bases from V and 6 bases from J, leaving 6 bases between. Germline V gene lookup returns CDR1 MGHRA and CDR2 YSYEKL. CDR3 residues: CASSQDVSEQYF. The CDR3 coding sequence is TGCGCCAGCAGCCAAGATGTCTCCGAGCAGTACTTC.

The CDR3 here is CASSQEIFLRGMGTEAFF. The CDR3 nucleotides are TGTGCCAGCAGCCAAGAAATATTTCTCCGGGGTATGGGCACTGAAGCTTTCTTT. The rearrangement uses TRBV4-2 and TRBJ1-1, with unresolved D. The CDR3 extends over 18 amino acids. Trimming removed 0 bases from V and 4 bases from J, with 21 bases in between. Germline CDR1 is LGHNA and CDR2 is YNFKEQ.

The rearrangement uses TRBV4-2 and TRBJ1-2, with no clear D. Trimming cost V 0 bases and J 8 bases, with 13 bases left between them. CDR3 length: 14 amino acids. The germline gives CDR1 LGHNA, CDR2 YNFKEQ. Here the CDR3 reads CASSQEPPTEGYTF. DNA of the CDR3: TGTGCCAGCAGCCAAGAGCCTCCAACCGAGGGCTACACCTTC.

V is TRBV30 and J is TRBJ1-1, with D perhaps matching TRBD1 (6 bases). Trimming pared 0 bases from V and 11 bases from J, leaving 10 bases between. CDR1 and CDR2 from the germline V gene are GTSNPN and SVGIG (reference sequence). The CDR3 is 11 residues long. Written as DNA, the CDR3 is TGTGCCTGGAGTGTTGGGGGGGCTGCTTTCTTT. Translation: CAWSVGGAAFF.

The chain joins TRBV29-1 to TRBJ2-5, with D maybe TRBD2 (6 bases). Germline loops: CDR1 SQVTM, CDR2 ANQGSEA. Trimming took 7 bases from V and 5 from J, leaving 11 bases between them. There are 11 residues in the CDR3. CDR3 sequence reads: CSGRLGETQYF. The CDR3 DNA follows: TGCAGCGGGCGACTAGGGGAGACCCAGTACTTC.

V and J are TRBV6-1 and TRBJ2-1; 9 bases are shared with TRBD1. Trimming at V came to 4 bases and at J to 4 bases, leaving 8 bases not matched to a gene. The germline gives CDR1 MNHNS, CDR2 SASEGT. The CDR3 length is 16 residues. Here the CDR3 reads CASSASTGTGYNEQFF. The CDR3 DNA reads as TGTGCCAGCAGTGCCTCGACCGGGACAGGGTACAATGAGCAGTTCTTC.

The CDR3 sequence: CASRLAGTSGGETQSTDTQYF. CDR3 in DNA: TGTGCAAGTCGCTTAGCCGGGACTAGCGGGGGAGAAACACAAAGCACAGATACGCAGTATTTT. This rearrangement joins TRBV12-2 to TRBJ2-3; the table's D gene call, TRBD2, was not cross checked with the DNA. TRBV12-2 is designated a pseudogene. The CDR3 contains 21 residues.

The chain has TRBV10-3 and TRBJ2-3; 7 positions match TRBD2. The V gene end was trimmed by 6 bases and the J gene end by 0 bases; junction bases not matched to a gene: 3. CDR1 and CDR2 (germline): ENHRY, SYGVKD. This CDR3 contains 14 residues. The CDR3 region is CAIRLAASTDTQYF. CDR3 nucleotides: TGTGCCATCAGGCTAGCGGCTAGCACAGATACGCAGTATTTT.

The chain carries TRBV14 and TRBJ2-2; 10 nucleotides line up with TRBD2. This CDR3 spans 17 amino acids. Unmatched junction bases numbered 10, after V lost 2 bases and J lost 7 bases. Per the germline V gene, CDR1 is SGHDN and CDR2 is FVKESK. The CDR3 spells CASSQLSGRPRGGELFF. The DNA of the CDR3 is TGTGCCAGCAGCCAACTTAGCGGGAGGCCCCGGGGCGGGGAGCTGTTTTTT.

The gene calls are TRBV28 and TRBJ1-1, with 7 bases fitting TRBD1. Germline CDR1 MDHEN, CDR2 SYDVKM. This CDR3 has 13 residues. Trimming took 3 bases from V and 10 from J; bases not matched to a gene: 8. CDR3 loop: CASSFVIPGGAFF. For the CDR3, the DNA is TGTGCCAGCAGTTTCGTAATACCAGGGGGAGCTTTCTTT. Drawing the rest from reference TRBV28 and TRBJ1-1, the complete variable domain is DVKVTQSSRYLVKRTGEKVFLECVQDMDHENMFWYRQDPGLGLRLIYFSYDVKMKEKGDIPEGYSVSREKKERFSLILESASTNQTSMYLCASSFVIPGGAFFGQGTRLTVV.

This clone has just one count. The genes are TRBV11-2 and TRBJ1-1; maybe TRBD1 (5 bases). V lost 2 bases and J 1 base, leaving 8 bases between the germline ends. The CDR3 contains 14 residues. Germline V lookup: CDR1 SGHAT, CDR2 FQNNGV. The CDR3 loop reads CASSLQGQNTEAFF. For the CDR3, the DNA is TGTGCCAGCAGCTTACAGGGCCAGAACACTGAAGCTTTCTTT.

The rearrangement joins TRBV7-9 to TRBJ2-3, with D possibly matching TRBD1 (5 bases). V dropped 4 bases and J dropped 3 bases, with 11 bases sitting between them. The V gene's germline CDR1 is SEHNR and CDR2 FQNEAQ (reference sequence). The CDR3 is 14 amino acids. The CDR3 sequence is CASSSRARTDTQYF. CDR3 nucleotide sequence: TGTGCCAGCAGCTCCAGGGCCCGGACAGATACGCAGTATTTT.

This clone was observed a handful of times. V usage is TRBV4-2 and J usage is TRBJ1-5; TRBD1 aligns across 8 bases. V shed 1 base, J shed 5 bases, and the junction held 4 bases outside the gene matches. Germline V gene sequence: CDR1 LGHNA, CDR2 YNFKEQ. The CDR3 has 15 amino acids. CDR3 sequence reads: CASSQGTGSYQPQHF. CDR3 DNA: TGTGCCAGCAGCCAAGGGACAGGGTCTTATCAGCCCCAGCATTTT.

V and J are TRBV4-2 and TRBJ2-1; D ambiguous. Deletions cut 1 base from V and 5 bases from J, with 15 bases between. There are 16 residues in the CDR3. Germline lookup yields CDR1 LGHNA and CDR2 YNFKEQ. The CDR3 DNA follows: TGTGCCAGCAGCCAAGTCCTCTATTCGGAGAACAATGAGCAGTTCTTC. This encodes CASSQVLYSENNEQFF.

The chain joins TRBV28 to TRBJ1-2; D uncertain. The ends were cut back, 7 bases at V and 0 bases at J, with 12 bases in the middle. This CDR3 is 14 amino acids long. Germline CDR1 MDHEN, CDR2 SYDVKM. CDR3 nucleotides: TGTGCCAGCACCTACCGTCAAGCTAACTATGGCTACACCTTC. Its translation: CASTYRQANYGYTF.

V usage is TRBV6-1 and J usage is TRBJ2-1; D possibly corresponds to TRBD2 (7 bases). In germline, CDR1 is MNHNS, CDR2 SASEGT. Trimming removed 6 bases at V and 12 bases at J, with 18 bases between. This CDR3 spans 13 amino acids. CDR3 loop: CASRSQERGGQFF. CDR3 bases: TGTGCCAGCAGATCTCAGGAAAGGGGGGGGCAGTTCTTC.